The clone carrying this T cell receptor beta chain was recorded many times. Each CDR3 protein gets one entry after TCRdb re-called the 5' RACE reads with MiXCR. Of 15,000 to 25,000 distinct CDR3 sequences in the sample, 7% to 8.5% were seen once. This sample stems from a study of neurological immune-mediated disorders. Per the germline V gene, CDR1 is SGHRS and CDR2 is YFSETQ. V was trimmed by 1 base and J by 2 bases, leaving 12 bases between them. This CDR3 has 15 residues. The clonotype comes from a woman younger than 45 with HTLV-1-associated myelopathy (HAM/TSP). The source material was CD8+ T cells from blood. The chain is built from TRBV5-1 and TRBJ1-2; TRBD1 might be the D (6 bases). The CDR3, as DNA: TGCGCCAGCAGCTTGCCGGGGGCACGAAACTATGGCTACACCTTC. This gives the protein CASSLPGARNYGYTF.